A selection of T cell receptor beta chains follows, all from one sample in a study of blood T cell repertoires in COVID-19. Measured with immunoSEQ multiplex PCR; TCRdb has only the in-frame clones, and not every one. The table lists about 170,000 clones, approximately 84% of them singletons. Sequencing used peripheral blood. These receptors originate from a woman of 80 years or more with COVID-19, enrolled during active disease. Each CDR3 is given with its conserved first and last residue. Fields, in order: clone size, J gene, V gene, D gene, CDR3 DNA, CDR3 protein. A D gene is named only where the DNA matches it firmly. The size entry is marked missing in some rows and otherwise reads once, few, many or a size class.

size: NA; J: TRBJ1-5; V: TRBV7-3; D: NA; DNA: TGTGCCAGCAGCTTAACTCCCTTGACAGTCTCTAGCAATCAGCCCCAGCATTTT; CDR3: CASSLTPLTVSSNQPQHF
size: NA; J: TRBJ2-1; V: TRBV9; D: TRBD2; DNA: TGTGCCAGCGCAATAGGAGCAGCGGGGGGCTACAATGAGCAGTTCTTC; CDR3: CASAIGAAGGYNEQFF
size: NA; J: TRBJ2-6; V: TRBV5-1; D: TRBD1; DNA: TGCGCCAGCAGCCCGGGGACAGGGGCCTCTGGGGCCAACGTCCTGACTTTC; CDR3: CASSPGTGASGANVLTF
size: NA; J: TRBJ2-3; V: TRBV1; D: NA; DNA: TGCACCGATACTGGGGGGGCCAGGACAGATACGCAGTATTTT; CDR3: CTDTGGARTDTQYF
size: NA; J: TRBJ2-1; V: TRBV9; D: TRBD2; DNA: TGTGCCAGCAGCGTAGTCCCTAGCGGGAGGGGGTGGAATGAGCAGTTCTTC; CDR3: CASSVVPSGRGWNEQFF
size: NA; J: TRBJ2-2; V: TRBV5-1; D: NA; DNA: TGCGCCAGCAGCTTGTCACTAGCCGACCTCTCGGGCACCGGGGAGCTGTTTTTT; CDR3: CASSLSLADLSGTGELFF
size: once; J: TRBJ2-1; V: TRBV18; D: TRBD1; DNA: TGTGCCAGCTCACCGTCCCGGGACAGCAATGAGCAGTTCTTC; CDR3: CASSPSRDSNEQFF
size: NA; J: TRBJ2-7; V: TRBV5-1; D: NA; DNA: TGCGCCAGCAGCTCTGCAGGGATACCGTCCTACGAGCAGTACTTC; CDR3: CASSSAGIPSYEQYF
size: few; J: TRBJ1-2; V: TRBV6-1; D: TRBD1; DNA: TGTGCCAGCAGTGAATCACAGGGGGCCCACTATGGCTACACCTTC; CDR3: CASSESQGAHYGYTF
size: NA; J: TRBJ2-1; V: TRBV2; D: TRBD1; DNA: TGTGCCAGCAGTGGACAGGGGGCGTTCAATGAGCAGTTCTTC; CDR3: CASSGQGAFNEQFF
size: few; J: TRBJ1-5; V: TRBV7-2; D: NA; DNA: TGTGCCAGCAGCCCCCCCGACGGGAGGCCCCAGCATTTT; CDR3: CASSPPDGRPQHF
size: NA; J: TRBJ1-5; V: TRBV29-1; D: NA; DNA: TGCACCCAAAGCGAGGGAAAACGAAATAGCAATCAGCCCCAGCATTTT; CDR3: CTQSEGKRNSNQPQHF
size: NA; J: TRBJ2-5; V: TRBV7-2; D: TRBD2; DNA: TGTGCCAGCAGCCCGCGTCTAGCGGGGGGAGGAGAGACCCAGTACTTC; CDR3: CASSPRLAGGGETQYF
size: NA; J: TRBJ1-1; V: TRBV7-2; D: TRBD1; DNA: TGTGCCAGCAGCCAATACAGGGGCTCCACTGAAGCTTTCTTT; CDR3: CASSQYRGSTEAFF
size: NA; J: TRBJ2-1; V: TRBV3-1/TRBV3-2; D: TRBD2; DNA: TGTGCCAGCAGACCATGGACTAGCGGGAACAATGAGCAGTTCTTC; CDR3: CASRPWTSGNNEQFF
size: once; J: TRBJ1-1; V: TRBV5-1; D: NA; DNA: TGCGCCAGCAGCTCCCCAGGGGATCAAAGGAACACTGAAGCTTTCTTT; CDR3: CASSSPGDQRNTEAFF
size: NA; J: TRBJ1-6; V: TRBV5-1; D: TRBD1; DNA: TGCGCCAGCAGCCCCGGGACAGGGAACTCACCCCTCCACTTT; CDR3: CASSPGTGNSPLHF
size: NA; J: TRBJ2-3; V: TRBV2; D: TRBD1; DNA: TGTGCCAGCAGCCCCGGACAGGCTACAGATACGCAGTATTTT; CDR3: CASSPGQATDTQYF
size: NA; J: TRBJ2-5; V: TRBV3-1/TRBV3-2; D: NA; DNA: TGTGCCAGCAGCCAGTGGGCGGACTACCCCCAAGAGACCCAGTACTTC; CDR3: CASSQWADYPQETQYF
size: NA; J: TRBJ1-6; V: TRBV5-1; D: TRBD1; DNA: TGCGCCAGCAGCTTGAACCCCCTGACAGGGGGCTCCTATAATTCACCCCTCCACTTT; CDR3: CASSLNPLTGGSYNSPLHF
size: NA; J: TRBJ2-5; V: TRBV10-3; D: TRBD2; DNA: TGTGCCATCAGTGAGAAATTAGCGGGGGAGGGTCAAACCCAGTACTTC; CDR3: CAISEKLAGEGQTQYF
size: once; J: TRBJ2-7; V: TRBV5-4; D: TRBD1; DNA: TGTGCCAGCAGACCCGGGACAGGGCGATACGAGCAGTACTTC; CDR3: CASRPGTGRYEQYF
size: NA; J: TRBJ1-2; V: TRBV7-2; D: NA; DNA: TGTGCCAGCAGCTCCTCACGGGAGCACTATGGCTACACCTTC; CDR3: CASSSSREHYGYTF
size: NA; J: TRBJ1-2; V: TRBV7-2; D: TRBD1; DNA: TGTGCCAGCATCATCGCCCGGACAGGACGTAACTATGGCTACACCTTC; CDR3: CASIIARTGRNYGYTF
size: NA; J: TRBJ2-3; V: TRBV3-1/TRBV3-2; D: TRBD2; DNA: TGTGCCAGCACCTTTAGCGGGAGCCCAGATACGCAGTATTTT; CDR3: CASTFSGSPDTQYF
size: NA; J: TRBJ2-5; V: TRBV5-1; D: TRBD2; DNA: TGCGCCAGCAGCCAAGCCGGGACTAGCGTCCAAGAGACCCAGTACTTC; CDR3: CASSQAGTSVQETQYF
size: few; J: TRBJ2-1; V: TRBV7-8; D: NA; DNA: TGTGCCAGCAGCTTAGCGTGGCGGGGCGCGAGCTCCTACAATGAGCAGTTCTTC; CDR3: CASSLAWRGASSYNEQFF
size: NA; J: TRBJ2-1; V: TRBV2; D: TRBD2; DNA: TGTGCCAGCAGGTCAAGGGGACTAGCGGGGGGGACTACCTACAATGAGCAGTTCTTC; CDR3: CASRSRGLAGGTTYNEQFF
size: NA; J: TRBJ2-1; V: TRBV18; D: TRBD1; DNA: TGTGCCAGCTCACTGGGGACAGGGGGCAATGAGCAGTTCTTC; CDR3: CASSLGTGGNEQFF
size: NA; J: TRBJ2-1; V: TRBV3-1/TRBV3-2; D: TRBD2; DNA: TGTGCCAGCAGTCGCGGGGGGAGCTCCTACAATGAGCAGTTCTTC; CDR3: CASSRGGSSYNEQFF
size: few; J: TRBJ1-1; V: TRBV2; D: NA; DNA: TGTGCCAGCAGTGACGTGGGGGGGCTGAGAGCTTTCTTT; CDR3: CASSDVGGLRAFF
size: NA; J: TRBJ2-3; V: TRBV7-9; D: NA; DNA: TGTGCCAGCAGCTTGGGCGGGGCCACAGATACGCAGTATTTT; CDR3: CASSLGGATDTQYF
size: NA; J: TRBJ2-3; V: TRBV19; D: NA; DNA: TGTGCCAGTAGTATTCAGGGTTTAACAGATACGCAGTATTTT; CDR3: CASSIQGLTDTQYF
size: NA; J: TRBJ2-7; V: TRBV7-2; D: TRBD1; DNA: TGTGCCAGCAGCTCACAGGGGGCAGGCGAGCAGTACTTC; CDR3: CASSSQGAGEQYF
size: NA; J: TRBJ2-7; V: TRBV5-1; D: TRBD2; DNA: TGCGCCAGCAGCTTGGGTGCGGGAGTCCAATACGAGCAGTACTTC; CDR3: CASSLGAGVQYEQYF
size: NA; J: TRBJ2-7; V: TRBV11-3; D: TRBD2; DNA: TGTGCCAGCAGCCCTCGGGAGCGGGAGACCAGACTTCGACTCTACGAGCAGTACTTC; CDR3: CASSPRERETRLRLYEQYF
size: NA; J: TRBJ1-2; V: TRBV14; D: NA; DNA: TGTGCCAGCAGCCAAAGGGGGACCCCATGGAATGGCTACACCTTC; CDR3: CASSQRGTPWNGYTF
size: NA; J: TRBJ2-7; V: TRBV9; D: NA; DNA: TGTGCCAGCAGCTTCGGACTCCTCTACGAGCAGTACTTC; CDR3: CASSFGLLYEQYF
size: NA; J: TRBJ2-2; V: TRBV15; D: TRBD2; DNA: TGTGCCACCAGCAGAGTGTCGGGACTAGCGGGGGGTAGGGCCGGGGAGCTGTTTTTT; CDR3: CATSRVSGLAGGRAGELFF
size: NA; J: TRBJ1-5; V: TRBV7-6; D: TRBD1; DNA: TGTGCCAGCAGCTCCGGGACAGCGGGGGAAAGGCCCCAGCATTTT; CDR3: CASSSGTAGERPQHF
size: NA; J: TRBJ1-2; V: TRBV6-5; D: TRBD1; DNA: TGTGCCAGCAGTTACCCGTCCGGGACAGGGGTCGGCTACACCTTC; CDR3: CASSYPSGTGVGYTF
size: NA; J: TRBJ2-7; V: TRBV28; D: TRBD1; DNA: TGTGCCAGCAACCCGGGGGGGACAGGGGGCGAGCAGTACTTC; CDR3: CASNPGGTGGEQYF
size: NA; J: TRBJ2-7; V: TRBV7-9; D: NA; DNA: TGTGCCAGCAGCTCCAACAGAGACTCCTACGAGCAGTACTTC; CDR3: CASSSNRDSYEQYF
size: NA; J: TRBJ2-2; V: TRBV18; D: TRBD1; DNA: TGTGCCAGCTCGTCACAGGGGCCGGGGAACACCGGGGAGCTGTTTTTT; CDR3: CASSSQGPGNTGELFF
size: NA; J: TRBJ1-2; V: TRBV30; D: TRBD1; DNA: TGTGCCTGGATTCCGGGACAGGGGGCAAGTCGGGATGGCTACACCTTC; CDR3: CAWIPGQGASRDGYTF
size: NA; J: TRBJ1-2; V: TRBV3-1/TRBV3-2; D: TRBD1; DNA: TGTGCCAGCAGCCCCACAGGGGGCTATGGCTACACCTTC; CDR3: CASSPTGGYGYTF
size: few; J: TRBJ1-5; V: TRBV19; D: TRBD1; DNA: TGTGCCAGTAGTTCAATCGACAGGGGAAAAAATCAGCCCCAGCATTTT; CDR3: CASSSIDRGKNQPQHF
size: NA; J: TRBJ2-1; V: TRBV9; D: TRBD2; DNA: TGTGCCAGCAGCGTAGCTTTTGGGGGACTAGCAGGTGAGCAGTTCTTC; CDR3: CASSVAFGGLAGEQFF
size: NA; J: TRBJ2-7; V: TRBV18; D: NA; DNA: TGTGCCAGCTCACCTGGCGCCCTGGGGGCCGAGCAGTACTTC; CDR3: CASSPGALGAEQYF
size: NA; J: TRBJ2-1; V: TRBV9; D: NA; DNA: TGTGCCAGCAGCCCCAATTGGAGTGGAGAGCAGTTCTTC; CDR3: CASSPNWSGEQFF
size: once; J: TRBJ2-3; V: TRBV24-1; D: TRBD2; DNA: TGTGCCACCAGTGTGACTAGCGGGAGAGATACGCAGTATTTT; CDR3: CATSVTSGRDTQYF
size: NA; J: TRBJ2-3; V: TRBV19; D: TRBD2; DNA: TGTGCCAGTAGTTTAGCGGGAACGGATACGCAGTATTTT; CDR3: CASSLAGTDTQYF
size: NA; J: TRBJ2-5; V: TRBV12-5; D: TRBD2; DNA: TGTGCTAGTGGTTTGGTAAATTCGGGGGGGTTACGGATCGCGGAAGAGACCCAGTACTTC; CDR3: CASGLVNSGGLRIAEETQYF
size: NA; J: TRBJ1-3; V: TRBV28; D: NA; DNA: TGTGCCAGCAGTTTTCCCCTTGGAAACACCATATATTTT; CDR3: CASSFPLGNTIYF
size: NA; J: TRBJ1-2; V: TRBV5-4; D: NA; DNA: TGTGCCAGCAGCCCCCCGGGGGTCGGCTACACCTTC; CDR3: CASSPPGVGYTF
size: NA; J: TRBJ1-4; V: TRBV28; D: NA; DNA: TGTGCCAGCAGTTTAAGTGGGGGGTGGGGAAGGGAAAAACTGTTTTTT; CDR3: CASSLSGGWGREKLFF